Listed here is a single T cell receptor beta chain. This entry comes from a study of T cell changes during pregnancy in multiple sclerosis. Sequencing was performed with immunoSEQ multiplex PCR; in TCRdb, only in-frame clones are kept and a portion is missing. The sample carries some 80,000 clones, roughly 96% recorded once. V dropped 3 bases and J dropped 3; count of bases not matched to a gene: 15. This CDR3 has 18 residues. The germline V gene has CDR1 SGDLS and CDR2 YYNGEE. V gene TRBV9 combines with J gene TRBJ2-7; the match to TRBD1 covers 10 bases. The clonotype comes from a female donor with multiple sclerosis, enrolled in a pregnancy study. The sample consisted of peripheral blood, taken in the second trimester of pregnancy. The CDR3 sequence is CASSGRVGSTGGVYEQYF. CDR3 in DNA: TGTGCCAGCAGCGGACGGGTAGGATCGACAGGGGGCGTCTACGAGCAGTACTTC.